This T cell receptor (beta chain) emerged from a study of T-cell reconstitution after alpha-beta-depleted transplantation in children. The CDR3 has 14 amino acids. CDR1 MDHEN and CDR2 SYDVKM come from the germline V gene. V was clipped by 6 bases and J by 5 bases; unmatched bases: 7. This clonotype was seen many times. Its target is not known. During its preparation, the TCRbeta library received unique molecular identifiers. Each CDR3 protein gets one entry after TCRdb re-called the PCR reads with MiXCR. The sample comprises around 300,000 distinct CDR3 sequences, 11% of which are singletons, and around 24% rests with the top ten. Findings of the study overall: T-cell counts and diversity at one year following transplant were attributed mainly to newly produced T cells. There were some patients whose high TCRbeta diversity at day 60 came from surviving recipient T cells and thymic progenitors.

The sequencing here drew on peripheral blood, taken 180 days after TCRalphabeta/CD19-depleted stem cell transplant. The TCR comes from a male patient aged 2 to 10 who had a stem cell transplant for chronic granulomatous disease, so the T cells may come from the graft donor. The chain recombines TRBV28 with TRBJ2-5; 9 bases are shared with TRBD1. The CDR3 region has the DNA TGTGCCAGCAGGGAACAGGGGGCAAGGGAGACCCAGTACTTC. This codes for CASREQGARETQYF.